Below, 7 T cell receptor beta chains from the same sample are listed, as sequenced in a study of OX40 agonist ivuxolimab in advanced cancers. The assay was immunoSEQ multiplex PCR, and TCRdb's table has in-frame clones only and misses some. The data contain approximately 15,000 clones, roughly 77% of them singletons. Sequenced material: CD4+ or CD8+ T cells sorted from blood, taken in a trial of the OX40 agonist ivuxolimab. These receptors all come from an adult with an advanced solid tumor such as melanoma, head and neck, liver or kidney cancer.

DNA of the CDR3: TGTGCCACCAGCAGAGAGGGGACTAGCAGCGAGCAGTACTTC. This sequence encodes CATSREGTSSEQYF. The chain links TRBV15 to TRBJ2-7; TRBD2 aligns across 9 bases. From germline, CDR1 is LNHNV and CDR2 YYDKDF (reference sequence). This CDR3 region has 14 residues. Trimming at V came to 0 bases and at J to 6 bases, leaving 3 bases not matched to a gene.

V gene TRBV27 combines with J gene TRBJ2-1, with 9 bases that match TRBD1. Germline V gene lookup returns CDR1 MNHEY and CDR2 SMNVEV (reference sequence). This CDR3 has 16 residues. Unmatched junction bases numbered 9, after V lost 5 bases and J lost 4 bases. CDR3 DNA sequence: TGTGCCAGCAGTCTACATGGACAGGGGATGTACAATGAGCAGTTCTTC. Protein: CASSLHGQGMYNEQFF.

The chain is built from TRBV7-9 and TRBJ1-1; the match to TRBD1 covers 8 bases. CDR1 and CDR2 (germline): SEHNR, FQNEAQ (reference sequence). The CDR3 totals 16 residues. V was pared by 2 bases and J by 5 bases, with 10 bases of the junction left unmatched. CDR3 amino acids: CASSLRAGGRKTEAFF. The CDR3 DNA reads TGTGCCAGCAGCTTACGGGCAGGGGGCAGGAAAACTGAAGCTTTCTTT.

This chain uses TRBV7-9 with TRBJ2-1; D gene unclear. V lost 3 bases and J 2 bases, leaving 14 bases between the germline ends. Germline CDR1 is SEHNR and CDR2 is FQNEAQ (reference sequence). This CDR3 has 16 amino acids. This CDR3 is CASSFREARPYNEQFF. The CDR3 coding sequence is TGTGCCAGCAGCTTTCGCGAGGCGCGGCCCTACAATGAGCAGTTCTTC.

The chain employs TRBV11-2 and TRBJ2-1, with 10 bases matching TRBD2. Germline trimming cut 5 bases from V and 8 bases from J; bases unmatched to any gene: 12. The CDR3 runs 16 residues. Per the germline V gene, CDR1 is SGHAT and CDR2 is FQNNGV. The CDR3, as DNA: TGTGCCAGCAGCGATAAGGGGGCTAGCGGGAGTGATGAGCAGTTCTTC. It is translated as CASSDKGASGSDEQFF.

This clone was seen only once. The J gene is TRBJ1-1, the V gene TRBV5-1; 9 nucleotides agree with TRBD1. The CDR3 spans 15 residues. The junction had 4 bases not matched to a gene; V was cut back by 3 bases and J by 1 base. Looked up from germline, CDR1 is SGHRS and CDR2 is YFSETQ. The CDR3 sequence: CASSSETGGNTEAFF. The DNA for the CDR3 is TGCGCCAGCAGCTCGGAGACAGGGGGGAACACTGAAGCTTTCTTT.

The V and J genes are TRBV9 and TRBJ2-7, with TRBD2 as a possible D gene (6 bases). With 0 bases removed from V and 2 bases from J, the gap between germline ends came to 12 bases. Germline lookup yields CDR1 SGDLS and CDR2 YYNGEE. This CDR3 contains 15 residues. The CDR3 protein is CASSVEGGIPYEQYF. The CDR3 DNA follows: TGTGCCAGCAGCGTAGAGGGCGGGATCCCCTACGAGCAGTACTTC. The whole variable domain, filled in from reference TRBV9 and TRBJ2-7, reads DSGVTQTPKHLITATGQRVTLRCSPRSGDLSVYWYQQSLDQGLQFLIQYYNGEERAKGNILERFSAQQFPDLHSELNLSSLELGDSALYFCASSVEGGIPYEQYFGPGTRLTVT.